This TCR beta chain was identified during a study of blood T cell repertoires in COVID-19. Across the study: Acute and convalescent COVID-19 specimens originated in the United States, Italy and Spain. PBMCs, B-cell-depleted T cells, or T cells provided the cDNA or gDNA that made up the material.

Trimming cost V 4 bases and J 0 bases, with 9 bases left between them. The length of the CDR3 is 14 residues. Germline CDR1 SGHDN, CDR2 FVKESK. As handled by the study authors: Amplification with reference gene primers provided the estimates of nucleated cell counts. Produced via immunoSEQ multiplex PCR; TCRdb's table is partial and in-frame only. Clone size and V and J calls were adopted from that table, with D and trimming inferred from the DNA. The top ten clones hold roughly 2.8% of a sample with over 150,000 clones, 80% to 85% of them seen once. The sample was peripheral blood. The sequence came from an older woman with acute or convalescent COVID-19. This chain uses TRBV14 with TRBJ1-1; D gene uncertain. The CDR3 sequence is CASSPPGMNTEAFF. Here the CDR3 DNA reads TGTGCCAGCAGCCCACCGGGGATGAACACTGAAGCTTTCTTT. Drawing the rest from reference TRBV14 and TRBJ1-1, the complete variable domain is EAGVTQFPSHSVIEKGQTVTLRCDPISGHDNLYWYRRVMGKEIKFLLHFVKESKQDESGMPNNRFLAERTGGTYSTLKVQPAELEDSGVYFCASSPPGMNTEAFFGQGTRLTVV.